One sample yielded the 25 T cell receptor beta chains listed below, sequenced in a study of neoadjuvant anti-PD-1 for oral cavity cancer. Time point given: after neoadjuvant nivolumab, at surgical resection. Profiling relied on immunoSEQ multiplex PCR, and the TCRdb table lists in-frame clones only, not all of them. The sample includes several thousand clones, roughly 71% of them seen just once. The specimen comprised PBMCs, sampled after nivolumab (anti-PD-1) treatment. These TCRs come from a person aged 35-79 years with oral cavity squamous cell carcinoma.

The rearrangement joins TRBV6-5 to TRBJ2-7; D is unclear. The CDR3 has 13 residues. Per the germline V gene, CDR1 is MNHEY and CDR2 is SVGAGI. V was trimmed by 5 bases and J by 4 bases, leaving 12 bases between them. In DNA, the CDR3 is TGTGCCAGCAGTCAGTCGGGCGGTTACGAGCAGTACTTC. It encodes CASSQSGGYEQYF.

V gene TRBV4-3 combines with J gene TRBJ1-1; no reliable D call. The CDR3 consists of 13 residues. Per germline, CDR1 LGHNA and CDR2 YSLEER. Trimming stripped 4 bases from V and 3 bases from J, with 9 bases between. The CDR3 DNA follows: TGCGCCAGCAGCCTTAAGGCGGACACTGAAGCTTTCTTT. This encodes CASSLKADTEAFF.

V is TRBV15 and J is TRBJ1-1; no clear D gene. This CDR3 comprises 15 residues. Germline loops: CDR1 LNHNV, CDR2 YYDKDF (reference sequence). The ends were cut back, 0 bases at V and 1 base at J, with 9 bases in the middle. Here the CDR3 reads CATSRDLSANTEAFF. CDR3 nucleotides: TGTGCCACCAGCAGAGACCTATCCGCGAACACTGAAGCTTTCTTT.

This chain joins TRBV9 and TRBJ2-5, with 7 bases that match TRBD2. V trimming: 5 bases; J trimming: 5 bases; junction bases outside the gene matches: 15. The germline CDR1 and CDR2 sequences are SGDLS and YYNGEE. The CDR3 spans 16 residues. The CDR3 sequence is CASSDGISGLGETQYF. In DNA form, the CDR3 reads TGTGCCAGCAGTGACGGAATTAGCGGGTTGGGCGAGACCCAGTACTTC.

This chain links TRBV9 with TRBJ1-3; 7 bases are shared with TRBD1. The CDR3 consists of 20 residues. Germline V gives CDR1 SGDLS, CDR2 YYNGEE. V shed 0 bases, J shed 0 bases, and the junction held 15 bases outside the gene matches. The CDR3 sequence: CASSVGSGGDRLPSGNTIYF. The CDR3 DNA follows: TGTGCCAGCAGCGTAGGATCAGGTGGGGACAGACTACCCTCTGGAAACACCATATATTTT.

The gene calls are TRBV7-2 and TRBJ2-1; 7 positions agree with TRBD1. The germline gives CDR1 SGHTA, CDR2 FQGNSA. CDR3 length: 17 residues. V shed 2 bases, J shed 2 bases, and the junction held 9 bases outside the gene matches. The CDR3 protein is CASSLMGYRGTYNEQFF. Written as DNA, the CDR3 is TGTGCCAGCAGCTTAATGGGATACAGGGGAACCTACAATGAGCAGTTCTTC.

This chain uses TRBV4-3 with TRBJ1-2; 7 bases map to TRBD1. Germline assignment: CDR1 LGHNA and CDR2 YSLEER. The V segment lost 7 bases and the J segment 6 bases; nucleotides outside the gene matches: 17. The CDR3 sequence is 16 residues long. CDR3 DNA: TGCGCCAGCAACCCTTACCTCGGGACAGATGGGGATGGCTACACCTTC. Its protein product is CASNPYLGTDGDGYTF.

CDR3 residues: CAISYREAGELFF. The CDR3 DNA is TGTGCCATCAGCTACAGGGAGGCCGGGGAGCTGTTTTTT. J is TRBJ2-2 and V is TRBV10-3; D is possibly TRBD1 or TRBD2 (6 bases each). V was clipped by 6 bases and J by 6 bases, with 11 bases between them. This CDR3 has 13 residues. In germline, CDR1 is ENHRY, CDR2 SYGVKD.

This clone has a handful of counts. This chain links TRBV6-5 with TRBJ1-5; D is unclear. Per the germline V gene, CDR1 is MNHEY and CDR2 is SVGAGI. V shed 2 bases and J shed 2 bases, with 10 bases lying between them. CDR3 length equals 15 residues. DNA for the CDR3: TGTGCCAGCAGTTACAGGGTCGGGGGCAATCAGCCCCAGCATTTT. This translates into CASSYRVGGNQPQHF.

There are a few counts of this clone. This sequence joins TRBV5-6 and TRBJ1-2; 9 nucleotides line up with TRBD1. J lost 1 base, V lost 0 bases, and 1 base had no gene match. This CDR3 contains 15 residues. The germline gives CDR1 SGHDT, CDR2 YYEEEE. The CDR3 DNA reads TGTGCCAGCAGCTTGGGGGACAGGGTTAACTATGGCTACACCTTC. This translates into CASSLGDRVNYGYTF. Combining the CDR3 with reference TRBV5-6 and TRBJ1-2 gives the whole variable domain DAGVTQSPTHLIKTRGQQVTLRCSPKSGHDTVSWYQQALGQGPQFIFQYYEEEERQRGNFPDRFSGHQFPNYSSELNVNALLLGDSALYLCASSLGDRVNYGYTFGSGTRLTVV.

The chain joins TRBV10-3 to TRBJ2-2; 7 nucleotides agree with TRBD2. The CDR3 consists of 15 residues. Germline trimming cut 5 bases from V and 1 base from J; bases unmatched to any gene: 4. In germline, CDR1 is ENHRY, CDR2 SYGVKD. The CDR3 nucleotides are TGTGCCATCAGTCCCATAGCGGGGAACACCGGGGAGCTGTTTTTT. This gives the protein CAISPIAGNTGELFF.

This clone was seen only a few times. CDR3 in amino acids: CASRTSLAAEAFF. In nucleotides, the CDR3 is TGTGCCAGTAGGACGAGTCTCGCCGCGGAAGCTTTCTTT. The chain has TRBV19 and TRBJ1-1; D is unresolved. Per the germline V gene, CDR1 is LNHDA and CDR2 is SQIVND (reference sequence). This CDR3 is built from 13 residues. The V and J ends lost 6 bases and 8 bases respectively, with 16 bases between them.

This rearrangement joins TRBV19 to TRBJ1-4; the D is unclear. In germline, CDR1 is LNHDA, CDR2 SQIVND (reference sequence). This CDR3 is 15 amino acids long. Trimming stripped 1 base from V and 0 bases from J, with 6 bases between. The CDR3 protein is CASSIGTATNEKLFF. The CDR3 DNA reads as TGTGCCAGTAGTATAGGAACCGCAACTAATGAAAAACTGTTTTTT.

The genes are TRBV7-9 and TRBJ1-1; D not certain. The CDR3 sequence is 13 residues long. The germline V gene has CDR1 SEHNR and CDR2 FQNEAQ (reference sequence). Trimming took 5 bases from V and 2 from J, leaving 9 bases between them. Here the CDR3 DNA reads TGTGCCAGCAGCACTCTGGGTAACACTGAAGCTTTCTTT. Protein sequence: CASSTLGNTEAFF.

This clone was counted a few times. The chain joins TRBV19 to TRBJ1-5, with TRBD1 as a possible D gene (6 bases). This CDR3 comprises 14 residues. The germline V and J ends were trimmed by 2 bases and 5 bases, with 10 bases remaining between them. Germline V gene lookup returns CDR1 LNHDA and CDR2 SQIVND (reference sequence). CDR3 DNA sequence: TGTGCCAGTAGTATACACAGGGACGATCAGCCCCAGCATTTT. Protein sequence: CASSIHRDDQPQHF.

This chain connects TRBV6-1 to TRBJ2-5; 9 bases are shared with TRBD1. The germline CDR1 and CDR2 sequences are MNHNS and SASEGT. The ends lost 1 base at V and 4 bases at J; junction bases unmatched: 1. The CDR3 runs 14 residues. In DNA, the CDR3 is TGTGCCAGCAGTGAAGGGACAGGGGTAGAGACCCAGTACTTC. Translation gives CASSEGTGVETQYF.

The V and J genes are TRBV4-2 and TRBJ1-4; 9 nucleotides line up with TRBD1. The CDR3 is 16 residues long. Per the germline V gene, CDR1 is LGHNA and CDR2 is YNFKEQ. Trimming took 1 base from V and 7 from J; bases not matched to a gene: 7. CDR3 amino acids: CASSQASGQGPEKLFF. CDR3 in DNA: TGTGCCAGCAGCCAAGCGTCGGGACAGGGTCCTGAAAAACTGTTTTTT.

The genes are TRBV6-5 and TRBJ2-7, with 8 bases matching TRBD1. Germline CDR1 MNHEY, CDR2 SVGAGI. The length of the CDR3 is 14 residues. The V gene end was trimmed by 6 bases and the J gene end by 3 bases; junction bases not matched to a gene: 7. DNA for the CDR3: TGTGCCAGCAGGAGGCCGGGACAGGTCTACGAGCAGTACTTC. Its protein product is CASRRPGQVYEQYF.

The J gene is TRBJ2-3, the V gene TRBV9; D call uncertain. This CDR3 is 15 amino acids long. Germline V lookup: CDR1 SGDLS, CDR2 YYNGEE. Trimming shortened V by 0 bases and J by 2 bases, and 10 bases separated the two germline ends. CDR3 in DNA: TGTGCCAGCAGCGTAGGGGATAGCTCCACAGATACGCAGTATTTT. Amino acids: CASSVGDSSTDTQYF.

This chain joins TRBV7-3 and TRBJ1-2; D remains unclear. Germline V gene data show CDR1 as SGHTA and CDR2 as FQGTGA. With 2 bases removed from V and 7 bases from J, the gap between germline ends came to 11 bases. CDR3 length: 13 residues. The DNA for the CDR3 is TGTGCCAGCAGCTTAGACGACGTAGGTGGCTACACCTTC. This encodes CASSLDDVGGYTF.

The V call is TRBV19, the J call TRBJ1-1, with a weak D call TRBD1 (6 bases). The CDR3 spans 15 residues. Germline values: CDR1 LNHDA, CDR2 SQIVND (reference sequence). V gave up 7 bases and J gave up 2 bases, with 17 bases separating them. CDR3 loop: CASTLSGHLNTEAFF. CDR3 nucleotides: TGTGCCAGTACCCTGTCGGGACACCTAAACACTGAAGCTTTCTTT. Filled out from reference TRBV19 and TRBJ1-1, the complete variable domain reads DGGITQSPKYLFRKEGQNVTLSCEQNLNHDAMYWYRQDPGQGLRLIYYSQIVNDFQKGDIAEGYSVSREKKESFPLTVTSAQKNPTAFYLCASTLSGHLNTEAFFGQGTRLTVV.

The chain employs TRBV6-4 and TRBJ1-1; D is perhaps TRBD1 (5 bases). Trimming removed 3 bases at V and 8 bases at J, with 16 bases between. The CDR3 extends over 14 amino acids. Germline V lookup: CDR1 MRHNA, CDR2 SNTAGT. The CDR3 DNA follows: TGTGCCAGCAGTGAGGGACCAGAACTGGGGGAAGCTTTCTTT. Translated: CASSEGPELGEAFF.

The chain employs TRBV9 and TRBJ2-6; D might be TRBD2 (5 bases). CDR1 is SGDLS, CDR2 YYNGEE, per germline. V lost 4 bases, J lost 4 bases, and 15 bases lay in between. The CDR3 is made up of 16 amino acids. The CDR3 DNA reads TGTGCCAGCAGCAACACCCTTGGAGGAGGGGCCAACGTCCTGACTTTC. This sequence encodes CASSNTLGGGANVLTF.

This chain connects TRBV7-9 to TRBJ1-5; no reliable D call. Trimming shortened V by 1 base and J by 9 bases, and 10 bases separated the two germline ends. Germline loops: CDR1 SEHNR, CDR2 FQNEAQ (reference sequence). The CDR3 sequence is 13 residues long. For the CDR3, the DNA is TGTGCCAGCAGCTTAGGGGCCCTGGGGCCCCAGCATTTT. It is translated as CASSLGALGPQHF.

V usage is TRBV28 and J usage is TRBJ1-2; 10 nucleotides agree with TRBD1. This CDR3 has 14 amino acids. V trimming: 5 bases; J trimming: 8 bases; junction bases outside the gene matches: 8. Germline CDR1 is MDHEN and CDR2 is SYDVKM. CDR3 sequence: CASSPGTGEGGYTF. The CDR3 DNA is TGTGCCAGCAGTCCAGGGACAGGGGAAGGCGGCTACACCTTC.